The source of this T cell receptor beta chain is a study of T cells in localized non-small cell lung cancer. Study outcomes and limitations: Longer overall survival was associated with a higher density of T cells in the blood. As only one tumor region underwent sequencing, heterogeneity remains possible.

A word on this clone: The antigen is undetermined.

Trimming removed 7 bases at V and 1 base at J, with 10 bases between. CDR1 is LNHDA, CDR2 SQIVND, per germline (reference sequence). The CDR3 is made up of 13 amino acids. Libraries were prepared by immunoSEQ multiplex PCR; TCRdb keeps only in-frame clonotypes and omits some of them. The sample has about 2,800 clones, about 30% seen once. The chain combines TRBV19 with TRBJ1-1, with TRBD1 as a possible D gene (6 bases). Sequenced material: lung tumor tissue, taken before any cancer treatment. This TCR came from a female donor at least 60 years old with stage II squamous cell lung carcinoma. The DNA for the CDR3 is TGTGCCAGTAATCCGGGACAGAACACTGAAGCTTTCTTT. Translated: CASNPGQNTEAFF. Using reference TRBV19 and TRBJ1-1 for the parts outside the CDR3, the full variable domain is DGGITQSPKYLFRKEGQNVTLSCEQNLNHDAMYWYRQDPGQGLRLIYYSQIVNDFQKGDIAEGYSVSREKKESFPLTVTSAQKNPTAFYLCASNPGQNTEAFFGQGTRLTVV.